Presented here are 6 T cell receptor beta chains from one specimen sequenced in a study of early T cells in non-severe SARS-CoV-2 infection. TCRdb reprocessed the 5' RACE reads with MiXCR, giving one entry per CDR3 protein. The top ten clones hold about 7% of a sample with 20,000 to 25,000 distinct CDR3 sequences, 4.8% of them seen once. The sequencing input was whole blood. These receptors were obtained from an adult who was a healthcare worker with PCR-confirmed SARS-CoV-2 infection or an uninfected control (not recorded which).

This clonotype was found a few times. J is TRBJ1-1 and V is TRBV4-1, with a weak D call TRBD1 (6 bases). Trimming cost V 6 bases and J 1 base, with 6 bases left between them. The CDR3 spans 12 residues. In germline, CDR1 is MGHRA, CDR2 YSYEKL. In DNA, the CDR3 is TGCGCCAGCAGGGACAGGAACACTGAAGCTTTCTTT. It is translated as CASRDRNTEAFF.

Judged by abundance, this clonotype is medium-sized (0.01 to 0.1%). V usage is TRBV12-5 and J usage is TRBJ1-5; D is possibly TRBD1 (5 bases). The CDR3 consists of 15 residues. The ends were cut back, 1 base at V and 2 bases at J, with 9 bases in the middle. The germline V gene has CDR1 LGHNT and CDR2 FRNRAP. Here the CDR3 DNA reads TGTGCTAGTGGTTTGGAGGGGCTGGGCAATCAGCCCCAGCATTTT. This sequence encodes CASGLEGLGNQPQHF. The full variable domain, its missing parts supplied by reference TRBV12-5 and TRBJ1-5, is DARVTQTPRHKVTEMGQEVTMRCQPILGHNTVFWYRQTMMQGLELLAYFRNRAPLDDSGMPKDRFSAEMPDATLATLKIQPSEPRDSAVYFCASGLEGLGNQPQHFGDGTRLSIL.

This clonotype showed up many times. The chain links TRBV19 to TRBJ1-5; 8 bases fit TRBD1. V was clipped by 6 bases and J by 7 bases; unmatched bases: 8. This CDR3 is built from 14 residues. Germline-derived CDR1 and CDR2 are LNHDA and SQIVND (reference sequence). The CDR3 spells CASRTTGVGQPQHF. CDR3 sequence (DNA): TGTGCCAGTAGAACGACAGGGGTCGGCCAGCCCCAGCATTTT.

This clonotype has a handful of counts. This chain's CDR3 is CASNRQGNNSPLHF. CDR3 DNA: TGTGCCAGCAATCGACAGGGGAACAATTCACCCCTCCACTTT. The rearrangement uses TRBV2 and TRBJ1-6; 8 bases agree with TRBD1. J gave up 7 bases and V 7 bases, and 6 bases lay outside the gene matches. Per the germline V gene, CDR1 is SNHLY and CDR2 is FYNNEI. This CDR3 region has 14 residues.

The genes are TRBV6-5 and TRBJ1-1; no definite D call. The ends were cut back, 5 bases at V and 6 bases at J, with 19 bases in the middle. The length of the CDR3 is 15 residues. Germline CDR1 and CDR2: MNHEY and SVGAGI. CDR3 nucleotide sequence: TGTGCCAGCAGTCCCTCTTTCGGGTCTGGGGCTGAAGCTTTCTTT. Its protein is CASSPSFGSGAEAFF.

J is TRBJ2-7 and V is TRBV6-1, with 7 bases lining up with TRBD1. The germline gives CDR1 MNHNS, CDR2 SASEGT. Losses at the gene ends were 4 bases for V and 1 base for J; bases not matched to a gene: 10. The CDR3 has 16 residues. The CDR3 nucleotides are TGTGCCAGCAGTGTTTATTTGGGACAGTTGTCCTACGAGCAGTACTTC. Amino acids: CASSVYLGQLSYEQYF.